Each of the 18 T cell receptor beta chains below was sequenced from the same sample in a study of cytomegalovirus exposure and HLA in healthy donors. The PCR had 60 Vbeta and 13 Jbeta primers. The data were produced by immunoSEQ multiplex PCR, yet TCRdb's version contains in-frame clones alone and is incomplete. The sample lists about 190,000 clones, around three quarters seen once, with 1.6% in the top ten. The material sequenced was PBMCs. The receptors shown here come from a young woman in good health and CMV-seronegative.

This rearrangement joins TRBV5-1 to TRBJ2-1, with 7 bases aligning to TRBD2. CDR3 size: 14 residues. J was trimmed by 9 bases and V by 6 bases; bases with no gene match: 12. Looked up from germline, CDR1 is SGHRS and CDR2 is YFSETQ. The CDR3: CASTVSGEQREQFF. In DNA, the CDR3 is TGCGCCAGCACGGTCAGCGGGGAACAGCGTGAGCAGTTCTTC.

The genes are TRBV1 and TRBJ2-1; TRBD2, as called in the table, went unchecked against the DNA. TRBV1 is given as a pseudogene. The CDR3 contains 20 residues. This CDR3 reads CTSSQDWGLAGGPSYNEQFF. CDR3 sequence (DNA): TGCACCAGCAGCCAAGATTGGGGACTAGCGGGGGGGCCGTCCTACAATGAGCAGTTCTTC.

This clone was detected once. The chain has TRBV4-2 and TRBJ1-1, with TRBD1 identical over 8 bases. CDR1 LGHNA and CDR2 YNFKEQ come from the germline V gene. The CDR3 is 17 residues long. Trimming cost V 0 bases and J 2 bases; bases outside gene matches: 8. Written as DNA, the CDR3 is TGTGCCAGCAGCCAAGATCCCCGGCAGGGGGCCAACACTGAAGCTTTCTTT. Translating it yields CASSQDPRQGANTEAFF.

This sequence joins TRBV5-1 and TRBJ2-1; 8 nucleotides line up with TRBD1. The V and J ends lost 4 bases and 6 bases, in that order; junction bases with no gene match: 9. In germline, CDR1 is SGHRS, CDR2 YFSETQ. The CDR3 is made up of 15 amino acids. The CDR3 DNA reads as TGCGCCAGCAGCCTCCAGGGGGCCCTGGTCAATGAGCAGTTCTTC. Residues: CASSLQGALVNEQFF.

This clone was counted a few times. The chain is built from TRBV28 and TRBJ2-5, with 7 bases aligning to TRBD2. Per germline, CDR1 MDHEN and CDR2 SYDVKM. The CDR3 sequence is 13 residues long. J was trimmed by 4 bases and V by 8 bases; bases with no gene match: 7. CDR3 region: CASQMQRGETQYF. In DNA, the CDR3 is TGTGCCAGCCAAATGCAGCGGGGAGAGACCCAGTACTTC.

The gene calls are TRBV2 and TRBJ1-1; TRBD1 might be the D (6 bases). Trimming stripped 7 bases from V and 5 bases from J, with 17 bases between. CDR1 and CDR2 from the germline V gene are SNHLY and FYNNEI. The CDR3 has 14 residues. The CDR3 region is CASIGGGGGTEAFF. Written as DNA, the CDR3 is TGTGCCAGCATAGGGGGGGGCGGGGGGACTGAAGCTTTCTTT. Based on the CDR3 plus reference TRBV2 and TRBJ1-1, the full variable domain is EPEVTQTPSHQVTQMGQEVILRCVPISNHLYFYWYRQILGQKVEFLVSFYNNEISEKSEIFDDQFSVERPDGSNFTLKIRSTKLEDSAMYFCASIGGGGGTEAFFGQGTRLTVV.

CDR3 bases: TGTGCCAGCAGCTTTGGAGACAGGTTCAATCAGCCCCAGCATTTT. Protein: CASSFGDRFNQPQHF. The chain links TRBV7-2 to TRBJ1-5; possible D gene TRBD1, 6 bases. Germline CDR1 is SGHTA and CDR2 is FQGNSA. V was cut by 3 bases and J by 3 bases, with 12 bases left in between. The CDR3 has 15 amino acids.

This chain connects TRBV4-2 to TRBJ2-5; 8 bases map to TRBD2. CDR3 length equals 14 residues. Looked up from germline, CDR1 is LGHNA and CDR2 is YNFKEQ. Germline trimming cut 4 bases from V and 4 bases from J; bases unmatched to any gene: 5. Here the CDR3 DNA reads TGTGCCAGCAGCCTGATAGCGGGATCAGAGACCCAGTACTTC. Its protein is CASSLIAGSETQYF.

V and J are TRBV4-1 and TRBJ2-1; 9 positions match TRBD2. The CDR3 is 17 amino acids. The V and J ends lost 3 bases and 6 bases, in that order; junction bases with no gene match: 12. Germline-derived CDR1 and CDR2 are MGHRA and YSYEKL. CDR3 coding DNA: TGCGCCAGCAGCCATGGGACTAGCACTAGGTACTTCAATGAGCAGTTCTTC. Protein sequence: CASSHGTSTRYFNEQFF.

V and J are TRBV30 and TRBJ2-5; 8 nucleotides align to TRBD1. The DNA end is a closer match to TRBJ2-7, so the J assignment may be wrong. Germline-derived CDR1 and CDR2 are GTSNPN and SVGIG (reference sequence). The CDR3 spans 12 residues. CDR3 DNA sequence: TGTGCCCGATCCGGGACAGGCTACGAGCAGTACTTC. Residues: CARSGTGYEQYF.

The chain combines TRBV6-1 with TRBJ2-7; a weak D match, TRBD2 (5 bases). The germline CDR1 and CDR2 sequences are MNHNS and SASEGT. The length of the CDR3 is 14 residues. With 6 bases removed from V and 0 bases from J, the gap between germline ends came to 12 bases. CDR3 loop: CASRTGYPSYEQYF. The CDR3 nucleotides are TGTGCCAGCAGGACGGGGTATCCCTCCTACGAGCAGTACTTC.

This chain's CDR3 is CASSESLGVTYEQYF. The DNA for the CDR3 is TGTGCCAGCAGTGAAAGTCTAGGAGTCACCTACGAGCAGTACTTC. V usage is TRBV25-1 and J usage is TRBJ2-7; no definite D call. The germline CDR1 and CDR2 sequences are MGHDK and SYGVNS. This CDR3 comprises 15 residues. The V end was cut by 2 bases, the J end by 2 bases, with 13 bases between.

This sequence joins TRBV7-7 and TRBJ2-3; 10 bases are shared with TRBD2. The CDR3 extends over 15 amino acids. The junction had 1 base not matched to a gene; V was cut back by 2 bases and J by 2 bases. Germline V gene data show CDR1 as SSHAT and CDR2 as FNYEAQ (reference sequence). DNA of the CDR3: TGTGCCAGCAGCTTAAGCGGGGGGGACACAGATACGCAGTATTTT. Its translation is CASSLSGGDTDTQYF.

This sequence joins TRBV5-6 and TRBJ2-1; D is possibly TRBD2 (6 bases). CDR3 length: 12 residues. V was pared by 4 bases and J by 7 bases, with 9 bases between. The germline V gene has CDR1 SGHDT and CDR2 YYEEEE. The chain's CDR3 is CASSVGRNEQFF. The CDR3 bases are TGTGCCAGCAGCGTAGGGAGGAATGAGCAGTTCTTC.

J is TRBJ2-1 and V is TRBV7-9; 13 bases are shared with TRBD2. The CDR3 runs 16 residues. The J segment lost 8 bases and the V segment lost 2 bases, leaving 6 bases of the junction unmatched. Germline assignment: CDR1 SEHNR and CDR2 FQNEAQ (reference sequence). CDR3 amino acids: CASSLTWTSGSYEQFF. In DNA, the CDR3 is TGTGCCAGCAGCTTAACCTGGACTAGCGGGAGCTATGAGCAGTTCTTC.

The CDR3 protein is CASSLTGRGYNEQFF. The DNA for the CDR3 is TGTGCCAGCAGCTTAACGGGCAGGGGCTACAATGAGCAGTTCTTC. The gene calls are TRBV7-3 and TRBJ2-1; possible D gene TRBD1, 6 bases. CDR3 length: 15 residues. V was clipped by 0 bases and J by 3 bases, with 9 bases between them. Germline CDR1 SGHTA, CDR2 FQGTGA.

The rearrangement links TRBV5-1 to TRBJ2-7; D possibly corresponds to TRBD2 (6 bases). Trimming left V 0 bases short and J 3 bases short, with 10 bases between. Germline V gene sequence: CDR1 SGHRS, CDR2 YFSETQ. The CDR3 totals 14 residues. The CDR3 reads CASSLAEGFYEQYF. The CDR3 region has the DNA TGCGCCAGCAGCTTGGCGGAGGGGTTCTACGAGCAGTACTTC.

The chain combines TRBV9 with TRBJ1-4, with 8 positions matching TRBD1. J was trimmed by 7 bases and V by 3 bases; bases with no gene match: 5. Germline lookup yields CDR1 SGDLS and CDR2 YYNGEE. The CDR3 covers 14 residues. The CDR3 bases are TGTGCCAGCAGCGCAGGGGGCTCGAGTGAAAAACTGTTTTTT. The encoded protein is CASSAGGSSEKLFF.